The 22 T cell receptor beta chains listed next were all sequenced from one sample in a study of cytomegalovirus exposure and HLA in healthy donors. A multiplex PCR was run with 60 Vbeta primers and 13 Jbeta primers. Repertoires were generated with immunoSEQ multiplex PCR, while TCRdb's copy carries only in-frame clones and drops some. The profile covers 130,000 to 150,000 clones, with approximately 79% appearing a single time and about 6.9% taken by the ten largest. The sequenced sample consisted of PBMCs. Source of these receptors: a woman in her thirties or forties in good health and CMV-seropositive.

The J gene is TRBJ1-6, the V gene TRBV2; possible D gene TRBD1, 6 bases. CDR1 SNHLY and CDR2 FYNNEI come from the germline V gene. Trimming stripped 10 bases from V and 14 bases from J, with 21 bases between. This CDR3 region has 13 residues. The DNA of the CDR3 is TGTGCCACCTGGGACGAGGGCCCAGGGGCCCTCCACTTT. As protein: CATWDEGPGALHF.

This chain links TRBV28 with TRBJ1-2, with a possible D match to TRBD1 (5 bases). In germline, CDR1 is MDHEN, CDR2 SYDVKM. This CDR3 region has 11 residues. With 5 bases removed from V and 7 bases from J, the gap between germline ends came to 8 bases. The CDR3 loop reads CASSPGCGYTF. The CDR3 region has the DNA TGTGCCAGCAGTCCAGGGTGTGGCTACACCTTC.

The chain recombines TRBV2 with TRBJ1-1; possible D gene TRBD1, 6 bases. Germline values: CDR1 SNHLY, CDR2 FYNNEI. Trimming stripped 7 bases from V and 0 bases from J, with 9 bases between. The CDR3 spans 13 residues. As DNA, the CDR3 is TGTGCCAGCATAAGGGACATGAACACTGAAGCTTTCTTT. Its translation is CASIRDMNTEAFF.

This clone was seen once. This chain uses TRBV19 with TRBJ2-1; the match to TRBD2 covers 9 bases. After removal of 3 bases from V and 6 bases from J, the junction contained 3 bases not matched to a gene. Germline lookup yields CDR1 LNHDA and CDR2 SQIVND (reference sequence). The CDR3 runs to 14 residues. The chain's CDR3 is CASSISGGPNEQFF. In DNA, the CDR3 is TGTGCCAGTAGTATTAGCGGGGGACCCAATGAGCAGTTCTTC.

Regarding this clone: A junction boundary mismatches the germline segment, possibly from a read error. CDR3 bases: TGTGCCAGCAGTGAAGTCAGCGGGGCCAATCCTACCAATGGGCAGTTCTTC. Translated, it gives CASSEVSGANPTNGQFF. The chain recombines TRBV28 with TRBJ2-1; 7 nucleotides align to TRBD2. The CDR3 has 17 amino acids. Germline CDR1 and CDR2: MDHEN and SYDVKM.

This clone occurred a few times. The CDR3 protein is CASIEQGTTGELFF. The DNA of the CDR3 is TGTGCCAGCATCGAGCAGGGGACCACCGGGGAGCTGTTTTTT. This chain joins TRBV2 and TRBJ2-2; possibly TRBD1 for D (6 bases). CDR1 is SNHLY and CDR2 is FYNNEI in the germline V gene. V lost 7 bases and J lost 4, with 13 bases in between. The CDR3 totals 14 residues.

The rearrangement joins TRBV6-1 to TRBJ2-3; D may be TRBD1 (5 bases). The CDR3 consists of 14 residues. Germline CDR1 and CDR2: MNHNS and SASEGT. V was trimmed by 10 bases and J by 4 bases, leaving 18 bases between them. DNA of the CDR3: TGTGCCACCGCCGTGAGTGGGGCCCCAGATACGCAGTATTTT. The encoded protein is CATAVSGAPDTQYF.

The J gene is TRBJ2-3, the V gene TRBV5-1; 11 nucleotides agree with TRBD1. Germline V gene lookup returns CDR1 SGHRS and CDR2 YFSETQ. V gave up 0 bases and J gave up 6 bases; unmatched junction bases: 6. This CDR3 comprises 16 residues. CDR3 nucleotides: TGCGCCAGCAGCTTGGCAGGGACAGGGGGGGCGGATACGCAGTATTTT. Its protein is CASSLAGTGGADTQYF.

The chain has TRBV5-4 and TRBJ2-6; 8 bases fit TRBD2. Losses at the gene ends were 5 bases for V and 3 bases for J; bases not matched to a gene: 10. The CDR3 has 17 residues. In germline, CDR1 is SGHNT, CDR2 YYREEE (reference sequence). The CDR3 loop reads CASRRSGGRFGANVLTF. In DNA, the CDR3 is TGTGCCAGCAGACGAAGCGGGGGTAGGTTTGGGGCCAACGTCCTGACTTTC.

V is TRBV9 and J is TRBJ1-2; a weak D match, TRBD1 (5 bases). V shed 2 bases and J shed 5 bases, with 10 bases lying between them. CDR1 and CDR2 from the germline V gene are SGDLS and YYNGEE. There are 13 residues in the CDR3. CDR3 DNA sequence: TGTGCCAGCAGCGTGTATCGGGGGTATGGCTACACCTTC. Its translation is CASSVYRGYGYTF.

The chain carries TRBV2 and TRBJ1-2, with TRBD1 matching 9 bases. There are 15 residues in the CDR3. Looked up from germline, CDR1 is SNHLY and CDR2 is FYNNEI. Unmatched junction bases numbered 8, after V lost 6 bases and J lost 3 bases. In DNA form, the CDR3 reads TGTGCCAGCAGCCCAACAGGGGGCGCTGACTATGGCTACACCTTC. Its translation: CASSPTGGADYGYTF.

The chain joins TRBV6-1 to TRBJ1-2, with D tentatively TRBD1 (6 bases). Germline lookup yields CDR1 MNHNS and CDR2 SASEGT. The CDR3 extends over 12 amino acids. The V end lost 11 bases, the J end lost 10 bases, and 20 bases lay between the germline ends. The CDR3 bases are TGTGCCTGCCACAGGGCCCCCATTTTCTACACCTTC. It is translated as CACHRAPIFYTF.

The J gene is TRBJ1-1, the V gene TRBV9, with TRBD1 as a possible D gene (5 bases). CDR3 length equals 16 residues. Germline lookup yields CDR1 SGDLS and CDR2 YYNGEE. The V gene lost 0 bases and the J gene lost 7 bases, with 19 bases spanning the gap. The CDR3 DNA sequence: TGTGCCAGCAGCGTAGATCCGGACAAGTCTTATTATGAAGCTTTCTTT. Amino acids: CASSVDPDKSYYEAFF.

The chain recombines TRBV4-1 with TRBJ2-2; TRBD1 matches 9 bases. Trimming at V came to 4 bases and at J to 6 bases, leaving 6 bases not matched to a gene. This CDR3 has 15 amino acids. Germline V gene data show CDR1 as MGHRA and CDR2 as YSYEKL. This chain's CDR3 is CASSRDRVLPGELFF. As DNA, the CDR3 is TGCGCCAGCAGCCGGGACAGGGTTCTACCCGGGGAGCTGTTTTTT.

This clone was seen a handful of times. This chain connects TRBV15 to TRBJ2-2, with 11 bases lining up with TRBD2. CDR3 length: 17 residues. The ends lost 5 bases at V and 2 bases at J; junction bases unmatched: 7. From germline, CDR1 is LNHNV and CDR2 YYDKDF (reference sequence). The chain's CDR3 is CATSPTSGAGNTGELFF. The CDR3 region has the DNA TGTGCCACCAGCCCGACTAGCGGGGCGGGAAACACCGGGGAGCTGTTTTTT.

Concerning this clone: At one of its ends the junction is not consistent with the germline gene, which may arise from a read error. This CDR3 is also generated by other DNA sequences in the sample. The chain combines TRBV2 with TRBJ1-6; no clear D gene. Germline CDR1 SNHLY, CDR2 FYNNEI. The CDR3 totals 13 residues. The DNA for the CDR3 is TGTGCCAGCAAGAGCTCCTATAATTCCCCCCTCCACTTT. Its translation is CASKSSYNSPLHF.

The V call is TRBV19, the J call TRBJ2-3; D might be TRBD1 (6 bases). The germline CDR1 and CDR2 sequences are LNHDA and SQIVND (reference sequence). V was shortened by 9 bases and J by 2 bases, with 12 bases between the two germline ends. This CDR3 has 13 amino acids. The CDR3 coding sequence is TGTGCCAGCAGGGGCAGGGCCACAGATACGCAGTATTTT. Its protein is CASRGRATDTQYF.

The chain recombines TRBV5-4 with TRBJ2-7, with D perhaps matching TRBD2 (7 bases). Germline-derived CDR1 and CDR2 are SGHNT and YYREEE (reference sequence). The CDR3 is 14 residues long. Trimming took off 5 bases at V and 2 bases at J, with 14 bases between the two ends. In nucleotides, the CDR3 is TGTGCCAGCAGACTAGGGGGGGAGACCTACGAGCAGTACTTC. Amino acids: CASRLGGETYEQYF.

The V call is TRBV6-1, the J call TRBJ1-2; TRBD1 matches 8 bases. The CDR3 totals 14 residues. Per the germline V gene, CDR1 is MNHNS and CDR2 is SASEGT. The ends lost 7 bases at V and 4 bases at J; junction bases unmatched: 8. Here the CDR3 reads CASKRTGMGYGYTF. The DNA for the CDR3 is TGTGCCAGCAAACGGACAGGGATGGGCTATGGCTACACCTTC.

The CDR3: CSAIGGETQYF. CDR3 coding DNA: TGCAGTGCTATAGGAGGGGAGACCCAGTACTTC. This chain links TRBV20-1 with TRBJ2-5; D is perhaps TRBD2 (6 bases). The CDR3 totals 11 residues. CDR1 DFQATT and CDR2 SNEGSKA come from the germline V gene (reference sequence). The germline V and J ends were trimmed by 4 bases and 5 bases, with 8 bases remaining between them.

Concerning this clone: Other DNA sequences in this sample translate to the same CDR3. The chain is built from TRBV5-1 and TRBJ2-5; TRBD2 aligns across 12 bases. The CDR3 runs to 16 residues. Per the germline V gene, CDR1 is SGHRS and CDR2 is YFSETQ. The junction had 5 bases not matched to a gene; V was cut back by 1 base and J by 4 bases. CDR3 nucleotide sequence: TGCGCCAGCAGCTTGACTAGCGGGGGGCCGGGAGAGACCCAGTACTTC. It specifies CASSLTSGGPGETQYF.

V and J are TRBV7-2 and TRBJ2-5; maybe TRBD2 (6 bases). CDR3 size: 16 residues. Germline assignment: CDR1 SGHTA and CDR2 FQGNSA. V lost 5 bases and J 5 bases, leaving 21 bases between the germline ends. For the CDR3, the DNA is TGTGCCAGCAGCGAACAGACTAGTGGAGGTGCGGAGACCCAGTACTTC. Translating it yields CASSEQTSGGAETQYF.